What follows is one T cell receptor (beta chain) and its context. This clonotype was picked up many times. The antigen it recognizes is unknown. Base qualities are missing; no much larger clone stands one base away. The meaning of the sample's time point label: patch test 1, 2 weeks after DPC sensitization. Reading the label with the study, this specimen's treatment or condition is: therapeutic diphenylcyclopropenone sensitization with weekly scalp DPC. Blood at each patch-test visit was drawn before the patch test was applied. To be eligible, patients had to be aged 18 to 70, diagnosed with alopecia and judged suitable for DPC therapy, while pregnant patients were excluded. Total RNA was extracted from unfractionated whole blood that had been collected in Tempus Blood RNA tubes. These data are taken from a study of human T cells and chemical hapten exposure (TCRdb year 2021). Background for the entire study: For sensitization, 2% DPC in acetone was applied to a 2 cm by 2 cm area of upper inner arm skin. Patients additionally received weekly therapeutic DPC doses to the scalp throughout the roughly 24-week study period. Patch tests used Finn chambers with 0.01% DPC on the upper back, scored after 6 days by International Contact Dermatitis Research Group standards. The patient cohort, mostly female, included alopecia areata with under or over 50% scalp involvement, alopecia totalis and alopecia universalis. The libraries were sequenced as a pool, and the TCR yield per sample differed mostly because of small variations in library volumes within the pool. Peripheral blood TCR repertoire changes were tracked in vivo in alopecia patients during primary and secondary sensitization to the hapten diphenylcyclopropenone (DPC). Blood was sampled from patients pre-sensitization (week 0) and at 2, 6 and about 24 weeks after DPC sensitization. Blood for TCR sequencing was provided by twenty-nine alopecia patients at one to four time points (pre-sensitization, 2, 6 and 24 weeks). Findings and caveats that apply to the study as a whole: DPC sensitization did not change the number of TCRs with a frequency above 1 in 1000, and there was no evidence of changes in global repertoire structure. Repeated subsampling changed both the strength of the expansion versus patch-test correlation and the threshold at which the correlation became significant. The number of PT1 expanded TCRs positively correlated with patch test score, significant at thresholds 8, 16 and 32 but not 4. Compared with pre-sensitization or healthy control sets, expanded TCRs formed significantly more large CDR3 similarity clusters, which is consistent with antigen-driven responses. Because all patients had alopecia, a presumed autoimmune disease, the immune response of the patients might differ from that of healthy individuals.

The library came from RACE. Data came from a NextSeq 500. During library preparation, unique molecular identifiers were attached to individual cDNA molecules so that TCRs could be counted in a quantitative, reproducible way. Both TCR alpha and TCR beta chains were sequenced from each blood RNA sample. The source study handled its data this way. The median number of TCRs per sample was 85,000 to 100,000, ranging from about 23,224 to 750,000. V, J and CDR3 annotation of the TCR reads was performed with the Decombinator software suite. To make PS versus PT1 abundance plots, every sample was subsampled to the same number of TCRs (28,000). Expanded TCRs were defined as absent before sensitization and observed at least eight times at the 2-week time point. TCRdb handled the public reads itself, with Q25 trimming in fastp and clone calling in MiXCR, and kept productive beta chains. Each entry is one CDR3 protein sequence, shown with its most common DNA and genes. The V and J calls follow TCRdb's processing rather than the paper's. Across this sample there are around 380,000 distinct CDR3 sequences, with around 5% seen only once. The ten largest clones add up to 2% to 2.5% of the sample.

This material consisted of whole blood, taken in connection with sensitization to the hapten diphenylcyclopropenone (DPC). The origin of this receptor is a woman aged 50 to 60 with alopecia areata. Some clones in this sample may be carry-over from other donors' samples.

The CDR3 in this case is CASSRQNTDTQYF. Here is the DNA: TGCGCCAGCAGCCGGCAGAACACAGATACGCAGTATTTT. The chain is made from TRBV4-3 and TRBJ2-3; the D gene lacks a confident call. The germline V gene encodes CDR1 LGHNA and CDR2 YSLEER. Trimming takes 4 bases from V and 2 bases from J, and the germline ends sit 7 bases apart. The CDR3 covers 13 residues, taking in both the cysteine and the phenylalanine. Only the CDR3 part of the read is kept: 39 bases, read in frame from the first base.